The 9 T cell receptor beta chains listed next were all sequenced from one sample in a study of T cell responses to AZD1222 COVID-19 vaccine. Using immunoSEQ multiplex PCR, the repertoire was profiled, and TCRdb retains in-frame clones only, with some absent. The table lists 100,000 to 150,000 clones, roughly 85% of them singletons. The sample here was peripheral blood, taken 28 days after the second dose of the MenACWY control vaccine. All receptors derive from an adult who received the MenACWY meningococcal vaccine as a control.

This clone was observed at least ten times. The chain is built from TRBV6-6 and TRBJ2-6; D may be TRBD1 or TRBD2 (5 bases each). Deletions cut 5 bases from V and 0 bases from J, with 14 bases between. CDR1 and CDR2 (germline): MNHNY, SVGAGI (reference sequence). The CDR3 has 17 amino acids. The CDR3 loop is CASSRRGRSSGANVLTF. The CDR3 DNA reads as TGTGCCAGCAGTCGCCGGGGACGGAGCTCTGGGGCCAACGTCCTGACTTTC.

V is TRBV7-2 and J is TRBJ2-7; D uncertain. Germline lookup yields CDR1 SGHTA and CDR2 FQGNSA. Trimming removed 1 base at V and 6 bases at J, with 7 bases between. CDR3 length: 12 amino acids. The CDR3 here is CASSLGTLEQYF. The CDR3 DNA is TGTGCCAGCAGCTTAGGTACACTCGAGCAGTACTTC. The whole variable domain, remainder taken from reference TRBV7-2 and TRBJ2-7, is GAGVSQSPSNKVTEKGKDVELRCDPISGHTALYWYRQSLGQGLEFLIYFQGNSAPDKSGLPSDRFSAERTGGSVSTLTIQRTQQEDSAVYLCASSLGTLEQYFGPGTRLTVT.

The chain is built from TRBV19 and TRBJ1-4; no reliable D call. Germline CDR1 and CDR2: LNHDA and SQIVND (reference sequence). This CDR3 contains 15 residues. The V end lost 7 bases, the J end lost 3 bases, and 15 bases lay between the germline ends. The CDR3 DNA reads TGTGCCAGTAAGGGCCGCCCTACACCTAATGAAAAACTGTTTTTT. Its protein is CASKGRPTPNEKLFF.

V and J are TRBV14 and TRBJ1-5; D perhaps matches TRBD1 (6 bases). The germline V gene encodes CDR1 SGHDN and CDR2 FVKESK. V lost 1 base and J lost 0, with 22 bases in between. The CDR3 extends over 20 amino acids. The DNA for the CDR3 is TGTGCCAGCAGCCAAGGAGATGGGACATCGGTGGATTATAGCAATCAGCCCCAGCATTTT. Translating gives CASSQGDGTSVDYSNQPQHF. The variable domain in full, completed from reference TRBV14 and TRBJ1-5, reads EAGVTQFPSHSVIEKGQTVTLRCDPISGHDNLYWYRRVMGKEIKFLLHFVKESKQDESGMPNNRFLAERTGGTYSTLKVQPAELEDSGVYFCASSQGDGTSVDYSNQPQHFGDGTRLSIL.

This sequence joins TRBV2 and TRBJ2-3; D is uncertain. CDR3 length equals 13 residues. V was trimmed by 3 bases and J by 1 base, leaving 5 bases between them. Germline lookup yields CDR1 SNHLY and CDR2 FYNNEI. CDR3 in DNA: TGTGCCAGCAGTGATGTCGGCACAGATACGCAGTATTTT. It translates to CASSDVGTDTQYF.

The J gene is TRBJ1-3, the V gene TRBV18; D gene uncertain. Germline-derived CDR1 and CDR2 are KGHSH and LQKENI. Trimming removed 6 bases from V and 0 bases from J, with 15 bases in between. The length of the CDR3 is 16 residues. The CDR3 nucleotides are TGTGCCAGCTCCCTCCCCGGCGTATACTCTGGAAACACCATATATTTT. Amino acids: CASSLPGVYSGNTIYF.

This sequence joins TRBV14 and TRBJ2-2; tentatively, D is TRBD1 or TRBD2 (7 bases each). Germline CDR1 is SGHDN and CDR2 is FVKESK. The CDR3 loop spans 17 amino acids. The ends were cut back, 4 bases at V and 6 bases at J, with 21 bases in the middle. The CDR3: CASSRSLRGGTAGELFF. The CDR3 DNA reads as TGTGCCAGCAGCCGCTCCCTCAGGGGGGGGACTGCCGGGGAGCTGTTTTTT.

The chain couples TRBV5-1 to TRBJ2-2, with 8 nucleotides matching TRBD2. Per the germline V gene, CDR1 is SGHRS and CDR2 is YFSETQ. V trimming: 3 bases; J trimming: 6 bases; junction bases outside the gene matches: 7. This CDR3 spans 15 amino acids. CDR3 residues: CASSYWTSRPGELFF. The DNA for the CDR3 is TGCGCCAGCAGCTACTGGACTAGCCGACCCGGGGAGCTGTTTTTT.

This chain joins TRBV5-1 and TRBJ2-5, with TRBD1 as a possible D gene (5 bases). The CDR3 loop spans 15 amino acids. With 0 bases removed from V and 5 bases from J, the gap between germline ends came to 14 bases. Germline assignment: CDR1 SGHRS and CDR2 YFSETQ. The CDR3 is CASSLASQGRETQYF. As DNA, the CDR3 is TGCGCCAGCAGCTTGGCCTCGCAGGGAAGGGAGACCCAGTACTTC.